What follows are 27 T cell receptor beta chains derived from one specimen sequenced in a study of vaccination effects on CD4 cells after COVID-19. For these receptors, no antigen is known. Antigen-specific CD4+ T cells were expanded (with viral peptide pools) by the ViraFEST assay ahead of sequencing. After roughly 9 days in culture, the CD4+ T cells were isolated. Either the BNT162b2 or mRNA-1273 vaccine was given to participants in two doses. Libraries were prepared by immunoSEQ multiplex PCR; TCRdb keeps only in-frame clonotypes and omits some of them. This sample carries approximately 61,000 clones, roughly 73% of them seen once, and the ten largest clones take roughly 1.2%. The sample was CD4+ T cells from PBMCs cultured with HCoV-229E spike peptides, taken after COVID-19 vaccination. The source is a human donor who received a COVID-19 vaccine.

The V and J genes are TRBV10-1 and TRBJ1-2; unclear D gene. Germline V gene data show CDR1 as WNHNN and CDR2 as SYGVQD (reference sequence). V was clipped by 2 bases and J by 3 bases, with 7 bases between them. The CDR3 is 13 amino acids. The CDR3 bases are TGCGCCAGCAGTGAGGACGGGTACTATGGCTACACCTTC. Residues: CASSEDGYYGYTF.

This clone was detected a few times. The rearrangement joins TRBV5-4 to TRBJ1-6; 7 nucleotides line up with TRBD1. Germline V gene data show CDR1 as SGHNT and CDR2 as YYREEE (reference sequence). The CDR3 is made up of 15 amino acids. V shed 2 bases, J shed 7 bases, and the junction held 6 bases outside the gene matches. In nucleotides, the CDR3 is TGTGCCAGCAGCTTTGGGGGACAGACAAATTCACCCCTCCACTTT. Translating gives CASSFGGQTNSPLHF.

This clone was detected only a few times. The chain recombines TRBV5-4 with TRBJ2-1, with D possibly matching TRBD2 (5 bases). Germline CDR1 and CDR2: SGHNT and YYREEE (reference sequence). The CDR3 runs 14 residues. V lost 0 bases and J 1 base, leaving 5 bases between the germline ends. CDR3 region: CASSLGGSYNEQFF. Here the CDR3 DNA reads TGTGCCAGCAGCTTGGGAGGGTCCTACAATGAGCAGTTCTTC.

The V gene is TRBV5-1, the J gene TRBJ2-5, with 7 positions matching TRBD1. The CDR3 sequence is 14 residues long. Germline CDR1 and CDR2: SGHRS and YFSETQ. The V and J ends lost 6 bases and 2 bases, in that order; junction bases with no gene match: 7. CDR3: CASTKVTGQETQYF. The CDR3 DNA reads TGCGCCAGCACCAAAGTGACAGGGCAAGAGACCCAGTACTTC.

This chain connects TRBV5-1 to TRBJ2-2, with TRBD2 identical over 11 bases. Germline trimming cut 2 bases from V and 0 bases from J; bases unmatched to any gene: 3. Per germline, CDR1 SGHRS and CDR2 YFSETQ. The CDR3 length is 17 residues. The CDR3: CASSFLAGGTNTGELFF. CDR3 coding DNA: TGCGCCAGCAGCTTCCTAGCGGGGGGTACGAACACCGGGGAGCTGTTTTTT.

The V and J genes are TRBV6-1 and TRBJ1-1; D gene ambiguous. CDR1 is MNHNS and CDR2 is SASEGT in the germline V gene. This CDR3 contains 17 residues. With 1 base removed from V and 0 bases from J, the gap between germline ends came to 15 bases. CDR3 sequence: CASSEEVGGRMNTEAFF. DNA of the CDR3: TGTGCCAGCAGTGAAGAAGTCGGCGGGAGGATGAACACTGAAGCTTTCTTT.

With regard to this clone: Other DNA sequences in the same sample also yield this CDR3. The chain is built from TRBV10-3 and TRBJ2-5, with TRBD2 as a possible D gene (5 bases). V lost 4 bases, J lost 5 bases, and 5 bases lay in between. Germline loops: CDR1 ENHRY, CDR2 SYGVKD. This CDR3 has 11 amino acids. The chain's CDR3 is CAISGGETQYF. The CDR3 DNA reads as TGTGCCATCAGTGGAGGGGAGACCCAGTACTTC.

Only a few counts were recorded for this clone. The chain recombines TRBV27 with TRBJ2-1, with a tentative D call TRBD1 (5 bases). This CDR3 contains 15 residues. V lost 3 bases and J lost 4, with 13 bases in between. The germline gives CDR1 MNHEY, CDR2 SMNVEV (reference sequence). The CDR3 DNA is TGTGCCAGCAGTTTCCGGTGGGGCCTATACAATGAGCAGTTCTTC. It codes for CASSFRWGLYNEQFF.

V usage is TRBV21-1 and J usage is TRBJ2-2; the listed D gene, TRBD2, was not tested against the DNA. TRBV21-1 is given as a pseudogene. This CDR3 comprises 15 residues. CDR3 region: CASSPGLASTGELFF. The CDR3 bases are TGTGCCAGCAGCCCCGGACTAGCGTCCACCGGGGAGCTGTTTTTT.

There are a few counts of this clone. V and J are TRBV19 and TRBJ1-5; TRBD1 aligns across 9 bases. Germline V gene lookup returns CDR1 LNHDA and CDR2 SQIVND (reference sequence). V lost 5 bases, J lost 9 bases, and 8 bases stayed unmatched. This CDR3 is 14 amino acids long. The DNA for the CDR3 is TGTGCCAGTAGTTCCGGGACAGGGCTCGGGCCCCAGCATTTT. This encodes CASSSGTGLGPQHF.

The J gene is TRBJ2-2, the V gene TRBV18, with TRBD1 matching over 10 bases. J was trimmed by 3 bases and V by 3 bases; bases with no gene match: 1. Per germline, CDR1 KGHSH and CDR2 LQKENI. This CDR3 is 15 amino acids long. CDR3 amino acids: CASSPGQGDTGELFF. CDR3 DNA sequence: TGTGCCAGCTCACCCGGACAGGGGGACACCGGGGAGCTGTTTTTT.

CDR3 residues: CACGGQVTSPLHF. The CDR3 DNA is TGTGCCTGTGGGGGACAGGTAACTTCACCCCTCCACTTT. This chain connects TRBV30 to TRBJ1-6; 8 bases fit TRBD1. V was pared by 6 bases and J by 9 bases, with 7 bases of the junction left unmatched. Germline lookup yields CDR1 GTSNPN and CDR2 SVGIG (reference sequence). The CDR3 extends over 13 amino acids.

The J gene is TRBJ2-4, the V gene TRBV30; weak D call: TRBD1 (6 bases). Between the trimmed V and J ends, which lost 0 bases and 0 bases, there was a span of 9 bases. Germline CDR1 and CDR2: GTSNPN and SVGIG (reference sequence). The CDR3 loop spans 15 amino acids. The CDR3 sequence: CAWSVRGRAKNIQYF. The CDR3 DNA reads as TGTGCCTGGAGTGTAAGGGGGAGAGCCAAAAACATTCAGTACTTC.

This clone was seen a few times. V and J are TRBV5-1 and TRBJ1-3; D remains ambiguous. The ends were cut back, 4 bases at V and 0 bases at J, with 11 bases in the middle. The germline CDR1 and CDR2 sequences are SGHRS and YFSETQ. This CDR3 region has 15 residues. The CDR3 DNA follows: TGCGCCAGCAGCCCCACGGGGAACTCTGGAAACACCATATATTTT. Translation: CASSPTGNSGNTIYF.

The chain uses TRBV6-5 and TRBJ2-7, with unresolved D. The V gene lost 6 bases and the J gene lost 6 bases, with 9 bases spanning the gap. Germline V gives CDR1 MNHEY, CDR2 SVGAGI. CDR3 length equals 11 residues. The CDR3 loop reads CASSGFREQYV. For the CDR3, the DNA is TGTGCCAGCAGCGGGTTTCGCGAGCAGTACGTC.

V usage is TRBV6-5 and J usage is TRBJ1-1; 7 bases map to TRBD1. This CDR3 comprises 13 residues. CDR1 is MNHEY, CDR2 SVGAGI, per germline. V dropped 4 bases and J dropped 5; count of bases not matched to a gene: 4. The CDR3 here is CASSSPTGTEAFF. Here the CDR3 DNA reads TGTGCCAGCAGTTCCCCGACAGGGACTGAAGCTTTCTTT.

The chain uses TRBV15 and TRBJ1-4; 8 positions agree with TRBD1. The V segment lost 5 bases and the J segment 5 bases; nucleotides outside the gene matches: 1. Germline CDR1 is LNHNV and CDR2 is YYDKDF (reference sequence). The CDR3 totals 13 residues. CDR3 DNA: TGTGCCACCAGCCAGGGGGCAAATGAAAAACTGTTTTTT. Protein sequence: CATSQGANEKLFF.

The chain links TRBV19 to TRBJ2-3, with 16 bases matching TRBD2. The J segment lost 6 bases and the V segment lost 8 bases, leaving 8 bases of the junction unmatched. Germline V gives CDR1 LNHDA, CDR2 SQIVND (reference sequence). This CDR3 is 16 amino acids long. The DNA for the CDR3 is TGTGCCAGTCGGGGGACTAGCGGGGGGGCCGGGGATACGCAGTATTTT. This encodes CASRGTSGGAGDTQYF.

The rearrangement uses TRBV5-1 and TRBJ1-4; 8 bases match TRBD1. The germline CDR1 and CDR2 sequences are SGHRS and YFSETQ. Trimming at V came to 4 bases and at J to 5 bases, leaving 7 bases not matched to a gene. There are 15 residues in the CDR3. This CDR3 is CASSKGTGGNEKLFF. The CDR3 DNA follows: TGCGCCAGCAGCAAGGGTACAGGGGGGAATGAAAAACTGTTTTTT.

This chain joins TRBV4-1 and TRBJ1-2; D is ambiguous. V was shortened by 1 base and J by 10 bases, with 16 bases between the two germline ends. The CDR3 is 14 amino acids. In germline, CDR1 is MGHRA, CDR2 YSYEKL. Written as DNA, the CDR3 is TGCGCCAGCAGCCAAGCACCATTTCAGGATTACTACACCTTC. Translating it yields CASSQAPFQDYYTF.

This chain connects TRBV5-1 to TRBJ2-2; no reliable D call. CDR1 and CDR2 (germline): SGHRS, YFSETQ. Trimming left V 1 base short and J 0 bases short, with 7 bases between. The CDR3 covers 15 residues. The CDR3 reads CASSLRVANTGELFF. The CDR3 DNA sequence: TGCGCCAGCAGCTTGAGGGTCGCGAACACCGGGGAGCTGTTTTTT.

This clone was detected only once. The V call is TRBV28, the J call TRBJ1-2, with D unresolved. The CDR3 covers 16 residues. V dropped 3 bases and J dropped 2 bases, with 16 bases sitting between them. The germline gives CDR1 MDHEN, CDR2 SYDVKM. CDR3 in amino acids: CASSLQMTFSNYGYTF. CDR3 sequence (DNA): TGTGCCAGCAGTTTGCAAATGACATTTTCCAACTATGGCTACACCTTC.

V is TRBV11-2 and J is TRBJ2-1, with D possibly matching TRBD1 (5 bases). The CDR3 length is 13 residues. Trimming took off 1 base at V and 13 bases at J, with 14 bases between the two ends. Germline V lookup: CDR1 SGHAT, CDR2 FQNNGV. CDR3 region: CASSLGIRGTQFF. In DNA, the CDR3 is TGTGCCAGCAGCTTAGGGATAAGGGGAACCCAGTTCTTC. The full variable domain, with the rest looked up from reference TRBV11-2 and TRBJ2-1, is EAGVAQSPRYKIIEKRQSVAFWCNPISGHATLYWYQQILGQGPKLLIQFQNNGVVDDSQLPKDRFSAERLKGVDSTLKIQPAKLEDSAVYLCASSLGIRGTQFFGPGTRLTVL.

V is TRBV5-1 and J is TRBJ2-3, with no clear D. The germline V gene has CDR1 SGHRS and CDR2 YFSETQ. The germline V and J ends were trimmed by 1 base and 5 bases, with 8 bases remaining between them. The CDR3 length is 13 residues. The DNA of the CDR3 is TGCGCCAGCAGCTTGAGTTCGCGAGATACGCAGTATTTT. It specifies CASSLSSRDTQYF.

This clone appeared a few times. This chain links TRBV12-5 with TRBJ1-5; no firm D call. The CDR3 sequence is 11 residues long. The V end was cut by 4 bases, the J end by 9 bases, with 7 bases between. Germline V gene sequence: CDR1 LGHNT, CDR2 FRNRAP. DNA of the CDR3: TGTGCTAGTGGTTCCCATGCGCCCCAGCATTTT. As protein: CASGSHAPQHF.

The sample holds one count of this clone. The CDR3 loop is CASSLSAGTGANEQFF. The DNA of the CDR3 is TGCGCCAGCAGCTTATCAGCCGGGACAGGGGCCAATGAGCAGTTCTTC. The chain uses TRBV5-1 and TRBJ2-1; 10 positions match TRBD1. With 2 bases clipped from V and 6 bases from J, the junction kept 8 bases outside the gene matches. The CDR3 runs to 16 residues. Looked up from germline, CDR1 is SGHRS and CDR2 is YFSETQ.

V gene TRBV19 combines with J gene TRBJ2-2, with 7 positions matching TRBD2. Trimming cost V 5 bases and J 5 bases; bases outside gene matches: 5. Germline values: CDR1 LNHDA, CDR2 SQIVND (reference sequence). The CDR3 contains 14 residues. The DNA of the CDR3 is TGTGCCAGTAGTGGCAGGGAGGGGACCGGGGAGCTGTTTTTT. Translation gives CASSGREGTGELFF. The full variable domain, completed using reference TRBV19 and TRBJ2-2, is DGGITQSPKYLFRKEGQNVTLSCEQNLNHDAMYWYRQDPGQGLRLIYYSQIVNDFQKGDIAEGYSVSREKKESFPLTVTSAQKNPTAFYLCASSGREGTGELFFGEGSRLTVL.